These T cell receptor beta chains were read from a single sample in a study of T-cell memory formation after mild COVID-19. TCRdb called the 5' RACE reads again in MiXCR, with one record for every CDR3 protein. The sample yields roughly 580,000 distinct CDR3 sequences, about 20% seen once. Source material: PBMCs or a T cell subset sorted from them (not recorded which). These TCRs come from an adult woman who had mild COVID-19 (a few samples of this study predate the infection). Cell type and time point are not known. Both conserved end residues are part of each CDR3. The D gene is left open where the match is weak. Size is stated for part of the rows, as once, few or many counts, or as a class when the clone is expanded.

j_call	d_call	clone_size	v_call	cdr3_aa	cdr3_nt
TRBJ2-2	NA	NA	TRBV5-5	CASRRPGIGGELFF	TGTGCCAGCCGCCGGCCGGGGATAGGCGGGGAGCTGTTTTTT
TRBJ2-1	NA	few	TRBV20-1	CSAPSVSSYNEQFF	TGCAGTGCGCCGAGCGTTAGCTCCTACAATGAGCAGTTCTTC
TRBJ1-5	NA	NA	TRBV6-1	CASSAGGNQPQHF	TGTGCCAGCAGTGCAGGGGGCAATCAGCCCCAGCATTTT
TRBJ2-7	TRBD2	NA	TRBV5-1	CASSSESGIAYEQYF	TGCGCCAGCAGCTCGGAGAGCGGGATCGCCTACGAGCAGTACTTC
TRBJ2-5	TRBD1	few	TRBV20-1	CSAGLTGGRETQYF	TGCAGTGCTGGATTGACAGGGGGTCGAGAGACCCAGTACTTC
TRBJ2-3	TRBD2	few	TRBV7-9	CASSFGTSGSTDTQYF	TGTGCCAGCAGCTTTGGGACTAGCGGGAGTACAGATACGCAGTATTTT
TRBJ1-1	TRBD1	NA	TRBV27	CASSLKDRGSGEAFF	TGTGCCAGCAGTTTAAAGGACAGGGGCTCTGGTGAAGCTTTCTTT
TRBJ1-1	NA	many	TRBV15	CATSRGGSATEAFF	TGTGCCACCAGCAGAGGTGGATCGGCCACTGAAGCTTTCTTT
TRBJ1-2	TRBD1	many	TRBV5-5	CASSLARGLDGYTF	TGTGCCAGCAGCTTGGCCAGGGGGCTGGATGGCTACACCTTC
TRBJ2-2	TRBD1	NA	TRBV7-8	CASTKRDRVDTGELFF	TGTGCCAGCACCAAGAGAGACAGGGTCGACACCGGGGAGCTGTTTTTT
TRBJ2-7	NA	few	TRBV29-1	CSVVGAAGGSVYEQYF	TGCAGCGTTGTGGGAGCGGCAGGGGGGTCTGTTTACGAGCAGTACTTC
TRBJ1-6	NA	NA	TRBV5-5	CASSSTENYNSPLHF	TGTGCCAGCAGCTCGACAGAAAACTATAATTCACCCCTCCACTTT
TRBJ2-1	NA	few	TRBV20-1	CSASMVYNEQFF	TGCAGTGCTAGTATGGTTTACAATGAGCAGTTCTTC
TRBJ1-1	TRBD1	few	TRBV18	CASSTGTVHNTEAFF	TGTGCCAGCTCAACAGGGACAGTACATAACACTGAAGCTTTCTTT
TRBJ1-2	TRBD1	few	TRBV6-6	CASSYGQEHGYTF	TGTGCCAGCAGTTACGGACAGGAGCATGGCTACACCTTC
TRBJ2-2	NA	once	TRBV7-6	CASSLRPGGDRPGELFF	TGTGCCAGCAGCTTAAGGCCCGGCGGAGACAGACCCGGGGAGCTGTTTTTT
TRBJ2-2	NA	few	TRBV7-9	CASSLADGRGPPGELFF	TGTGCCAGCAGCCTCGCGGACGGCCGGGGGCCCCCCGGGGAGCTGTTTTTT
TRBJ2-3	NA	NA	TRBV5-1	CASSYLPSDTQYF	TGCGCCAGCAGCTACCTACCGTCAGATACGCAGTATTTT
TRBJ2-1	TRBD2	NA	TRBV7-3	CASSLREGYNEQFF	TGTGCCAGCAGCTTAAGGGAGGGCTACAATGAGCAGTTCTTC
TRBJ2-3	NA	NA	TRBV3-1	CASSTLLDTQYF	TGTGCCAGCAGCACCCTTTTAGATACGCAGTATTTT
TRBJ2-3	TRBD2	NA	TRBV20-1	CSARDLAGGPTDTQYF	TGCAGTGCTAGAGATCTAGCGGGGGGGCCGACAGATACGCAGTATTTT
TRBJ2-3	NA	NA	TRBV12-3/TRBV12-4	CASSLRGLPTDTQYF	TGTGCCAGCAGTTTAAGAGGGCTACCCACAGATACGCAGTATTTT
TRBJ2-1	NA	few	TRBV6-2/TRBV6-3	CASSYLATTYNEQFF	TGTGCCAGCAGTTACCTAGCGACCACCTACAATGAGCAGTTCTTC
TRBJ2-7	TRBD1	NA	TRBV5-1	CASSPWDRGIYEQYF	TGCGCCAGCAGCCCCTGGGACAGGGGGATCTACGAGCAGTACTTC
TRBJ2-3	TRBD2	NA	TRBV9	CASSAGLANTDTQYF	TGTGCCAGCAGCGCGGGACTAGCGAACACAGATACGCAGTATTTT
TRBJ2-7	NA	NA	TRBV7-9	CASSLATGIRGVSYEQYF	TGTGCCAGCAGCTTAGCGACGGGAATCCGGGGAGTGTCCTACGAGCAGTACTTC
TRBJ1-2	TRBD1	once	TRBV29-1	CSVSGQGGYGYTF	TGCAGCGTTTCGGGACAGGGGGGCTATGGCTACACCTTC
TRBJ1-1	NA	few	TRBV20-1	CSARDLGRLNTEAFF	TGCAGTGCTAGAGATTTGGGACGCTTGAACACTGAAGCTTTCTTT
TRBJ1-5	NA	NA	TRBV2	CASSDPQGNNPQHF	TGTGCCAGCAGTGATCCCCAGGGTAATAATCCCCAGCATTTT
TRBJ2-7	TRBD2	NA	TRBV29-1	CSVEDNRRGEQYF	TGCAGCGTTGAAGATAACAGGCGGGGGGAGCAGTACTTC
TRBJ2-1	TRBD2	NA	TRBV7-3	CASSPFPGLAGPYNEQFF	TGTGCCAGCAGCCCCTTTCCGGGACTAGCGGGGCCCTACAATGAGCAGTTCTTC
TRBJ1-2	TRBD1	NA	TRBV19	CASSIATTGGSGYTF	TGTGCCAGTAGTATAGCAACGACAGGGGGCTCTGGCTACACCTTC
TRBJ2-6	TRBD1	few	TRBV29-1	CSVVGTGGAGANVLTF	TGCAGCGTTGTCGGGACAGGGGGCGCTGGGGCCAACGTCCTGACTTTC
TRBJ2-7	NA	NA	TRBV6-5	CASSYFGGPYEQYF	TGTGCCAGCAGTTACTTCGGGGGACCCTACGAGCAGTACTTC
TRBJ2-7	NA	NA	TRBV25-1	CASSVGEGGTEQYF	TGTGCCAGCAGCGTTGGTGAAGGAGGTACGGAGCAGTACTTC